One and the same sample provided the 27 T cell receptor beta chains below, sequenced in a study of blood T cell repertoires in COVID-19. TCRdb's table, derived via immunoSEQ multiplex PCR, lists solely in-frame clones and lacks some. The data show around 120,000 clones, around 90% seen once. Sequencing used peripheral blood. The receptor set was obtained from a woman in her sixties or seventies with COVID-19, enrolled during active disease.

The rearrangement links TRBV2 to TRBJ2-7; D is possibly TRBD2 (5 bases). The V end was cut by 7 bases, the J end by 4 bases, with 14 bases between. The CDR3 sequence is 13 residues long. Germline V gene lookup returns CDR1 SNHLY and CDR2 FYNNEI. The chain's CDR3 is CASTQEVGYEQYF. Here the CDR3 DNA reads TGTGCCAGCACCCAGGAGGTCGGTTACGAGCAGTACTTC.

This chain uses TRBV19 with TRBJ1-1; D gene uncertain. With 5 bases removed from V and 3 bases from J, the gap between germline ends came to 13 bases. This CDR3 is built from 14 residues. Per germline, CDR1 LNHDA and CDR2 SQIVND (reference sequence). CDR3 loop: CASSSDTYYTEAFF. Written as DNA, the CDR3 is TGTGCCAGTAGTTCTGACACATACTACACTGAAGCTTTCTTT.

This sequence joins TRBV19 and TRBJ1-4; D uncertain. The V gene's germline CDR1 is LNHDA and CDR2 SQIVND (reference sequence). Trimming left V 7 bases short and J 0 bases short, with 12 bases between. CDR3 length: 15 amino acids. DNA for the CDR3: TGTGCCAGTAACACAGCCATGGCAACTAATGAAAAACTGTTTTTT. Its translation: CASNTAMATNEKLFF.

This chain connects TRBV11-3 to TRBJ2-2; 7 nucleotides align to TRBD1. J was trimmed by 7 bases and V by 5 bases; bases with no gene match: 7. The CDR3 consists of 14 residues. Germline lookup yields CDR1 SGHNT and CDR2 YENEEA. This CDR3 reads CASSLDRASGELFF. CDR3 bases: TGTGCCAGCAGCCTCGACAGGGCTAGCGGGGAGCTGTTTTTT.

The chain joins TRBV6-6 to TRBJ1-1; 7 positions agree with TRBD1. The V gene end was trimmed by 5 bases and the J gene end by 5 bases; junction bases not matched to a gene: 5. This CDR3 contains 13 residues. CDR1 is MNHNY and CDR2 is SVGAGI in the germline V gene (reference sequence). The CDR3 region is CASSTQGGTEAFF. The CDR3 nucleotides are TGTGCCAGCAGTACCCAGGGGGGAACTGAAGCTTTCTTT.

This chain links TRBV7-2 with TRBJ2-5; D gene unclear. The CDR3 is 12 residues long. Germline values: CDR1 SGHTA, CDR2 FQGNSA. V shed 3 bases and J shed 1 base, with 3 bases lying between them. The CDR3 region is CASSFSQETQYF. CDR3 bases: TGTGCCAGCAGCTTCTCCCAAGAGACCCAGTACTTC. The full variable domain, in which reference TRBV7-2 and TRBJ2-5 provide the parts outside the CDR3, is GAGVSQSPSNKVTEKGKDVELRCDPISGHTALYWYRQSLGQGLEFLIYFQGNSAPDKSGLPSDRFSAERTGGSVSTLTIQRTQQEDSAVYLCASSFSQETQYFGPGTRLLVL.

This clone showed up just a few times. The rearrangement uses TRBV7-2 and TRBJ1-6; 11 bases line up with TRBD1. V trimming: 1 base; J trimming: 9 bases; junction bases outside the gene matches: 2. Germline V gene data show CDR1 as SGHTA and CDR2 as FQGNSA. The CDR3 runs to 15 residues. CDR3 sequence reads: CASSLVGQGASPLHF. DNA for the CDR3: TGTGCCAGCAGCTTAGTTGGACAGGGGGCTTCACCCCTCCACTTT.

The rearrangement uses TRBV4-1 and TRBJ1-4; D ambiguous. This CDR3 is 13 amino acids long. Looked up from germline, CDR1 is MGHRA and CDR2 is YSYEKL. The ends were cut back, 2 bases at V and 8 bases at J, with 9 bases in the middle. In DNA form, the CDR3 reads TGCGCCAGCAGCCAATCGAGGGAAGAAAAACTGTTTTTT. Its protein product is CASSQSREEKLFF.

The chain combines TRBV6-5 with TRBJ2-6, with D unresolved. V was clipped by 5 bases and J by 2 bases, with 10 bases between them. Looked up from germline, CDR1 is MNHEY and CDR2 is SVGAGI. The CDR3 extends over 15 amino acids. The CDR3 nucleotides are TGTGCCAGCAGTAGCGCGTTAACTGGGGCCAACGTCCTGACTTTC. This codes for CASSSALTGANVLTF.

This sequence joins TRBV24-1 and TRBJ1-2; D remains unclear. CDR3 length: 13 residues. The germline CDR1 and CDR2 sequences are KGHDR and SFDVKD. The V end was cut by 7 bases, the J end by 3 bases, with 11 bases between. The CDR3 reads CATSAGLDYGYTF. Written as DNA, the CDR3 is TGTGCCACCAGCGCAGGCCTGGACTATGGCTACACCTTC.

This sequence joins TRBV5-6 and TRBJ1-5; 10 nucleotides line up with TRBD1. This CDR3 contains 16 residues. With 5 bases clipped from V and 2 bases from J, the junction kept 7 bases outside the gene matches. CDR1 is SGHDT, CDR2 YYEEEE, per germline. Written as DNA, the CDR3 is TGTGCCAGCAGACGACAGGGGGCTCGGGGCAATCAGCCCCAGCATTTT. Its protein is CASRRQGARGNQPQHF. The entire variable domain, with the rest obtained from reference TRBV5-6 and TRBJ1-5, is as follows: DAGVTQSPTHLIKTRGQQVTLRCSPKSGHDTVSWYQQALGQGPQFIFQYYEEEERQRGNFPDRFSGHQFPNYSSELNVNALLLGDSALYLCASRRQGARGNQPQHFGDGTRLSIL.

The chain uses TRBV27 and TRBJ1-6, with 9 bases lining up with TRBD1. The ends lost 6 bases at V and 7 bases at J; junction bases unmatched: 10. The CDR3 contains 16 residues. From germline, CDR1 is MNHEY and CDR2 SMNVEV (reference sequence). CDR3 amino acids: CASREYRGPGNSPLHF. DNA of the CDR3: TGTGCCAGCAGGGAATACAGGGGGCCGGGGAATTCACCCCTCCACTTT.

The V and J genes are TRBV19 and TRBJ1-2; a weak D match, TRBD1 (5 bases). The CDR3 contains 16 residues. Trimming shortened V by 0 bases and J by 4 bases, and 15 bases separated the two germline ends. Germline-derived CDR1 and CDR2 are LNHDA and SQIVND (reference sequence). The CDR3 here is CASSIDRKGYVYGYTF. The DNA for the CDR3 is TGTGCCAGTAGTATAGATCGAAAGGGGTACGTCTATGGCTACACCTTC.

V usage is TRBV19 and J usage is TRBJ1-4, with D possibly TRBD1 on 5 matching bases. The CDR3 is 11 amino acids. Germline loops: CDR1 LNHDA, CDR2 SQIVND (reference sequence). The V end lost 6 bases, the J end lost 8 bases, and 7 bases lay between the germline ends. The CDR3 loop is CASRGPEKLFF. CDR3 in DNA: TGTGCCAGTAGGGGGCCAGAAAAACTGTTTTTT. The whole variable domain, filled in from reference TRBV19 and TRBJ1-4, reads DGGITQSPKYLFRKEGQNVTLSCEQNLNHDAMYWYRQDPGQGLRLIYYSQIVNDFQKGDIAEGYSVSREKKESFPLTVTSAQKNPTAFYLCASRGPEKLFFGSGTQLSVL.

CDR3 amino acids: CASSFNRARGTEAFF. CDR3 in DNA: TGTGCCAGCAGCTTTAACAGGGCGAGGGGGACTGAAGCTTTCTTT. The chain recombines TRBV5-5 with TRBJ1-1; D is possibly TRBD1 (6 bases). The V end was cut by 2 bases, the J end by 5 bases, with 16 bases between. Germline V gives CDR1 SGHKS, CDR2 YYEKEE (reference sequence). This CDR3 region has 15 residues.

This chain uses TRBV14 with TRBJ1-3; D perhaps matches TRBD1 (5 bases). The CDR3 is 16 residues long. Trimming took off 3 bases at V and 2 bases at J, with 14 bases between the two ends. Germline V gene lookup returns CDR1 SGHDN and CDR2 FVKESK. As DNA, the CDR3 is TGTGCCAGCAGCCACACATCAAGGGGCGCTGGAAACACCATATATTTT. Residues: CASSHTSRGAGNTIYF.

The chain links TRBV18 to TRBJ2-7; 8 positions agree with TRBD1. The CDR3 has 15 amino acids. The V gene end was trimmed by 5 bases and the J gene end by 2 bases; junction bases not matched to a gene: 8. Germline values: CDR1 KGHSH, CDR2 LQKENI. The CDR3 region is CASSSGQGGPYEQYF. In nucleotides, the CDR3 is TGTGCCAGCTCATCCGGACAGGGTGGGCCCTACGAGCAGTACTTC. Filled out from reference TRBV18 and TRBJ2-7, the complete variable domain reads NAGVMQNPRHLVRRRGQEARLRCSPMKGHSHVYWYRQLPEEGLKFMVYLQKENIIDESGMPKERFSAEFPKEGPSILRIQQVVRGDSAAYFCASSSGQGGPYEQYFGPGTRLTVT.

This clone was picked up one time. V gene TRBV9 combines with J gene TRBJ1-5, with D perhaps matching TRBD1 (5 bases). Germline V gene lookup returns CDR1 SGDLS and CDR2 YYNGEE. Trimming took 0 bases from V and 4 from J, leaving 8 bases between them. The CDR3 length is 14 residues. In DNA, the CDR3 is TGTGCCAGCAGCGTAGGGACATCGAATCAGCCCCAGCATTTT. It encodes CASSVGTSNQPQHF.

Remarks on this clone: Other DNA sequences from this sample encode an identical CDR3 as well. V and J are TRBV12-3 or TRBV12-4 and TRBJ1-2; no clear D. This CDR3 is built from 12 residues. With 6 bases removed from V and 2 bases from J, the gap between germline ends came to 7 bases. CDR3 in amino acids: CASSPSNYGYTF. The CDR3 nucleotides are TGTGCCAGCAGCCCATCCAACTATGGCTACACCTTC.

This rearrangement joins TRBV4-1 to TRBJ2-3; TRBD1 matches 8 bases. Germline V gene data show CDR1 as MGHRA and CDR2 as YSYEKL. This CDR3 has 15 amino acids. V dropped 3 bases and J dropped 4; count of bases not matched to a gene: 6. For the CDR3, the DNA is TGCGCCAGCAGCCACCGGACAGGGAGCGCAGATACGCAGTATTTT. Amino acids: CASSHRTGSADTQYF.

The genes are TRBV5-4 and TRBJ2-7; 11 bases are shared with TRBD2. The CDR3 is made up of 16 amino acids. The germline gives CDR1 SGHNT, CDR2 YYREEE (reference sequence). V was pared by 4 bases and J by 3 bases, with 9 bases of the junction left unmatched. The CDR3: CASSKGATSGNYEQYF. In nucleotides, the CDR3 is TGTGCCAGCAGCAAGGGCGCGACTAGCGGGAACTACGAGCAGTACTTC.

The chain combines TRBV5-1 with TRBJ2-5; a weak D match, TRBD1 (6 bases). The CDR3 totals 15 residues. Germline values: CDR1 SGHRS, CDR2 YFSETQ. Trimming took 0 bases from V and 4 from J, leaving 13 bases between them. CDR3: CASSLEGRGAETQYF. In DNA, the CDR3 is TGCGCCAGCAGCTTGGAGGGCAGGGGAGCAGAGACCCAGTACTTC. The variable domain in full, with the rest retrieved from reference TRBV5-1 and TRBJ2-5, is KAGVTQTPRYLIKTRGQQVTLSCSPISGHRSVSWYQQTPGQGLQFLFEYFSETQRNKGNFPGRFSGRQFSNSRSEMNVSTLELGDSALYLCASSLEGRGAETQYFGPGTRLLVL.

This clone was observed a few times. The chain combines TRBV9 with TRBJ2-3; D possibly corresponds to TRBD2 (5 bases). Looked up from germline, CDR1 is SGDLS and CDR2 is YYNGEE. The CDR3 totals 13 residues. Trimming took off 2 bases at V and 6 bases at J, with 10 bases between the two ends. The CDR3 nucleotides read TGTGCCAGCAGCGTCCCCCCGGGGGATACGCAGTATTTT. It encodes CASSVPPGDTQYF.

The chain uses TRBV11-3 and TRBJ2-2; 11 bases line up with TRBD2. This CDR3 region has 18 residues. The ends lost 0 bases at V and 6 bases at J; junction bases unmatched: 9. Germline V CDR1 and CDR2: SGHNT, YENEEA. The CDR3 coding sequence is TGTGCCAGCAGCTTAGATCTACTAGCGGGGGTCGGAGCCGGGGAGCTGTTTTTT. Protein product: CASSLDLLAGVGAGELFF.

This clone has a single count. The chain recombines TRBV18 with TRBJ2-7, with D perhaps TRBD1 (6 bases). This CDR3 is built from 15 residues. CDR1 and CDR2 (germline): KGHSH, LQKENI. V lost 1 base, J lost 4 bases, and 14 bases lay in between. CDR3 sequence reads: CASSPRGRGTYEQYF. The DNA for the CDR3 is TGTGCCAGCTCACCACGCGGCAGGGGAACATACGAGCAGTACTTC.

The CDR3: CASSPQRPSGGGYEQYF. In DNA, the CDR3 is TGTGCCAGCAGTCCTCAACGGCCTAGCGGGGGGGGGTACGAGCAGTACTTC. The chain carries TRBV28 and TRBJ2-7; 12 nucleotides line up with TRBD2. CDR1 is MDHEN and CDR2 is SYDVKM in the germline V gene. CDR3 size: 17 residues. The J segment lost 4 bases and the V segment lost 5 bases, leaving 12 bases of the junction unmatched.

The J gene is TRBJ2-7, the V gene TRBV21-1; the table names TRBD1, a call not compared with the DNA. TRBV21-1 is a listed pseudogene. The CDR3 has 15 amino acids. CDR3 nucleotides: TGTGCCAGCAGCAACCGGGACAGGGAAACCTACGAGCAGTACTTC. It encodes CASSNRDRETYEQYF.